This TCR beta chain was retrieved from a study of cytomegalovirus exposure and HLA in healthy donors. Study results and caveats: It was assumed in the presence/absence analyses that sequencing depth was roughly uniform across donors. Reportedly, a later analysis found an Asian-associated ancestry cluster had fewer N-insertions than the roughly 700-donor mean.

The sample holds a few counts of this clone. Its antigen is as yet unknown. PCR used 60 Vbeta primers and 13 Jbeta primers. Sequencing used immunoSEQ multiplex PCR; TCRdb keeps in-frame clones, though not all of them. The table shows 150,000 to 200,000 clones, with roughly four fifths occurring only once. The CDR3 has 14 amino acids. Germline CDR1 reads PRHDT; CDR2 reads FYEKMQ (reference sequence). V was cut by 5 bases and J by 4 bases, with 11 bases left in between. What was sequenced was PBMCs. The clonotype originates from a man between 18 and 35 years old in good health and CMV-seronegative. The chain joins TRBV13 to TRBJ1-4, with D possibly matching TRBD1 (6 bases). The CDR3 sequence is CASSRTEDNEKLFF. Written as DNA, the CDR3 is TGTGCCAGCAGCCGGACAGAAGATAATGAAAAACTGTTTTTT.